The 16 T cell receptor beta chains below were found in one sample sequenced in a study of T cell changes during pregnancy in multiple sclerosis. TCRdb keeps only in-frame clones here, not all; method: immunoSEQ multiplex PCR. Altogether roughly 45,000 clones are present, about 90% being singletons, with the ten largest covering 4% to 6%. Specimen: peripheral blood, collected in the second trimester of pregnancy. These receptors originate from a female donor in good health, enrolled as a control in a pregnancy study.

V and J are TRBV6-5 and TRBJ1-1, with D possibly TRBD1 on 6 matching bases. The ends were cut back, 2 bases at V and 3 bases at J, with 13 bases in the middle. Per germline, CDR1 MNHEY and CDR2 SVGAGI. The CDR3 is made up of 15 amino acids. The CDR3 DNA reads as TGTGCCAGCAGTTACGCGGGGGGGGCGGACACTGAAGCTTTCTTT. Amino acids: CASSYAGGADTEAFF.

The chain recombines TRBV5-4 with TRBJ2-1, with 10 bases aligning to TRBD1. CDR1 SGHNT and CDR2 YYREEE come from the germline V gene (reference sequence). The CDR3 spans 18 residues. Trimming took 0 bases from V and 3 from J; bases not matched to a gene: 9. As DNA, the CDR3 is TGTGCCAGCAGCTTGGTGACAGGGGGCTCTAGGGACTACAATGAGCAGTTCTTC. Translation gives CASSLVTGGSRDYNEQFF.

This chain links TRBV10-3 with TRBJ2-5, with D perhaps matching TRBD1 (6 bases). V was pared by 0 bases and J by 1 base, with 15 bases between. Germline V gene sequence: CDR1 ENHRY, CDR2 SYGVKD. The CDR3 covers 17 residues. CDR3 nucleotide sequence: TGTGCCATCAGTGAGTCGAGACCGGGGACACTCCAAGAGACCCAGTACTTC. Amino acids: CAISESRPGTLQETQYF.

This clone was observed a single time. The genes are TRBV7-2 and TRBJ1-2; TRBD1 matches 10 bases. The ends lost 4 bases at V and 1 base at J; junction bases unmatched: 12. In germline, CDR1 is SGHTA, CDR2 FQGNSA. This CDR3 has 18 residues. The CDR3 reads CASSYPGTGAPLNYGYTF. In DNA form, the CDR3 reads TGTGCCAGCAGCTACCCGGGGACAGGGGCCCCACTTAACTATGGCTACACCTTC.

The gene calls are TRBV4-1 and TRBJ2-1, with 9 positions matching TRBD2. V lost 3 bases to trimming and J lost 6 bases; unmatched junction nucleotides: 9. CDR3 size: 16 residues. Looked up from germline, CDR1 is MGHRA and CDR2 is YSYEKL. CDR3 amino acids: CASSHPQREAVNEQFF. DNA for the CDR3: TGCGCCAGCAGCCACCCTCAGCGGGAGGCCGTCAATGAGCAGTTCTTC.

The genes are TRBV6-5 and TRBJ2-1; 10 bases are a match to TRBD2. In germline, CDR1 is MNHEY, CDR2 SVGAGI. This CDR3 has 15 residues. J lost 7 bases, V lost 1 base, and 4 bases had no gene match. The DNA of the CDR3 is TGTGCCAGCAGTTACTTAGCGGGAGGAGCTAATGAGCAGTTCTTC. Protein sequence: CASSYLAGGANEQFF.

This chain links TRBV6-1 with TRBJ1-3; D unresolved. The V and J ends lost 2 bases and 6 bases respectively, with 8 bases between them. The CDR3 totals 13 residues. Germline loops: CDR1 MNHNS, CDR2 SASEGT. CDR3 region: CASSERRVNTIYF. As DNA, the CDR3 is TGTGCCAGCAGTGAACGGCGGGTAAACACCATATATTTT.

The chain couples TRBV11-3 to TRBJ2-1; D might be TRBD1 (6 bases). Trimming shortened V by 5 bases and J by 6 bases, and 17 bases separated the two germline ends. CDR3 length: 15 residues. Germline values: CDR1 SGHNT, CDR2 YENEEA. The DNA of the CDR3 is TGTGCCAGCAGCCCCGACGCCTACAGGGCCAATGAGCAGTTCTTC. Its protein is CASSPDAYRANEQFF.

The V call is TRBV7-2, the J call TRBJ2-7, with 8 positions matching TRBD1. Germline assignment: CDR1 SGHTA and CDR2 FQGNSA. There are 17 residues in the CDR3. V shed 1 base and J 0 bases; nucleotides not matched to a gene: 8. Here the CDR3 reads CASSLVLRTGNSYEQYF. The CDR3 coding sequence is TGTGCCAGCAGCTTAGTTCTCCGGACAGGGAACTCCTACGAGCAGTACTTC. Supplemented by reference TRBV7-2 and TRBJ2-7, the full variable domain reads GAGVSQSPSNKVTEKGKDVELRCDPISGHTALYWYRQSLGQGLEFLIYFQGNSAPDKSGLPSDRFSAERTGGSVSTLTIQRTQQEDSAVYLCASSLVLRTGNSYEQYFGPGTRLTVT.

The V and J genes are TRBV19 and TRBJ1-2, with D tentatively TRBD1 (6 bases). The CDR3 is 12 amino acids. V was shortened by 7 bases and J by 8 bases, with 14 bases between the two germline ends. The germline gives CDR1 LNHDA, CDR2 SQIVND (reference sequence). CDR3 coding DNA: TGTGCCAGTACCCAATGGGGGCAGGGCTACACCTTC. This sequence encodes CASTQWGQGYTF.

The chain joins TRBV4-1 to TRBJ2-3; a possible D gene is TRBD1 (7 bases). This CDR3 region has 13 residues. Per the germline V gene, CDR1 is MGHRA and CDR2 is YSYEKL. V lost 2 bases to trimming and J lost 9 bases, with 12 bases between them. The CDR3 is CASSQIQGGTQYF. Here the CDR3 DNA reads TGCGCCAGCAGCCAAATCCAGGGGGGCACGCAGTATTTT.

The gene calls are TRBV10-3 and TRBJ1-1, with no clear D. Trimming removed 4 bases from V and 0 bases from J, with 9 bases in between. The CDR3 consists of 14 residues. Germline V gives CDR1 ENHRY, CDR2 SYGVKD. CDR3 coding DNA: TGTGCCATCAGTGGCCCCACAGTGAACACTGAAGCTTTCTTT. Amino acid sequence: CAISGPTVNTEAFF.

The chain couples TRBV5-4 to TRBJ2-5; TRBD2 matches at 10 bases. V was pared by 2 bases and J by 2 bases, with 3 bases of the junction left unmatched. The CDR3 has 15 amino acids. In germline, CDR1 is SGHNT, CDR2 YYREEE (reference sequence). The CDR3, as DNA: TGTGCCAGCAGCTTAGCTAGCGGGGGACAAGAGACCCAGTACTTC. Its protein is CASSLASGGQETQYF.

The J gene is TRBJ2-2, the V gene TRBV6-5, with 12 nucleotides matching TRBD2. Trimming at V came to 6 bases and at J to 6 bases, leaving 5 bases not matched to a gene. The CDR3 loop spans 15 amino acids. Germline V gives CDR1 MNHEY, CDR2 SVGAGI. The CDR3 sequence is CASSLAGGPSGELFF. CDR3 nucleotides: TGTGCCAGCAGCCTAGCGGGAGGGCCGTCCGGGGAGCTGTTTTTT.

For the CDR3, the DNA is TGTGCCAGCAGTGATAATGGTCTGAGGCTAGCGGCCTTCTACGAGCAGTACTTC. It is translated as CASSDNGLRLAAFYEQYF. The rearrangement links TRBV2 to TRBJ2-7; the match to TRBD2 covers 7 bases. V dropped 3 bases and J dropped 3; count of bases not matched to a gene: 17. Germline V gene sequence: CDR1 SNHLY, CDR2 FYNNEI. The CDR3 consists of 18 residues.

The J gene is TRBJ2-7, the V gene TRBV28; D possibly corresponds to TRBD2 (6 bases). CDR3 size: 14 residues. Between the trimmed V and J ends, which lost 6 bases and 2 bases, there was a span of 14 bases. Germline CDR1 is MDHEN and CDR2 is SYDVKM. The CDR3 DNA is TGTGCCAGCAGGGAGGGTGGGGGAACCTACGAGCAGTACTTC. Amino acids: CASREGGGTYEQYF.